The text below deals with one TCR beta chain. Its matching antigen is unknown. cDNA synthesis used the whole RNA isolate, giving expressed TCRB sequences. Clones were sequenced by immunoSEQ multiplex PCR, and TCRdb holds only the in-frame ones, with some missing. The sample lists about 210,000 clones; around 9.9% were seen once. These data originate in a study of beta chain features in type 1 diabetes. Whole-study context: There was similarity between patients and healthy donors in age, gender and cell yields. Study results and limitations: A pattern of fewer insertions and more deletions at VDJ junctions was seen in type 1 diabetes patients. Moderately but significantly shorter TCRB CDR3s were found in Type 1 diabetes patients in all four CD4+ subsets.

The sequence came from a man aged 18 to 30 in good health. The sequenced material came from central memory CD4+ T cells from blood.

The CDR3 DNA reads as TGTGCCTGGAGTACCACAGCCAGGGGGCCTAAAAACAATGAGCAGTTCTTC. Translated: CAWSTTARGPKNNEQFF. This sequence joins TRBV30 and TRBJ2-1; 8 nucleotides align to TRBD1. The trim removed 2 bases at V and 5 bases at J, leaving 14 bases unmatched. CDR1 and CDR2 from the germline V gene are GTSNPN and SVGIG (reference sequence). The CDR3 spans 17 residues.